The T cell receptor (beta chain) described here comes from a study of T cells after posttransplantation cyclophosphamide. Produced via immunoSEQ multiplex PCR; TCRdb's table is partial and in-frame only. The repertoire consists of 30,000 to 40,000 clones, none detected only once. The CDR3 consists of 19 residues. Germline V gene sequence: CDR1 SNHLY, CDR2 FYNNEI. The J segment lost 3 bases and the V segment lost 5 bases, leaving 17 bases of the junction unmatched. General study results and limits: Later post-transplant blood repertoires were often dominated by donor CD8+ memory clones. Tissue-infiltrating T cells from skin or gut overlapped little with blood T cells. Recipient CMV seropositivity and CMV reactivation strongly tracked TRB clonality.

This clone was counted ten times or more. Its target is not known. Peripheral blood was collected from the related graft donor on the marrow donation day. The sequencing sample was made of PBMCs. The rearrangement joins TRBV2 to TRBJ1-4; TRBD1 aligns across 8 bases. This clonotype was sampled from a man aged 50-59 years in good health, CMV-negative, and a related stem cell transplant donor. CDR3 nucleotides: TGTGCCAGCAGTCTGGACAGGGCTAGCTTCTCTGAGTCTAATGAAAAACTGTTTTTT. It is translated as CASSLDRASFSESNEKLFF.